The present entry profiles one T cell receptor beta chain with its context. Antigen unknown. Treatment reported: roughly 11-day PBMC culture with coronavirus spike peptide pools or control peptides (ViraFEST assay). This record comes from a study of vaccination and CD4 T cells after COVID-19. Whole-study findings and limits: Convalescent patients' median share of reactive clones seen only post-vaccination was about 86%.

Germline CDR1 and CDR2: SEHNR and FQNEAQ (reference sequence). With V trimmed by 5 bases and J by 3 bases, 5 bases remained unmatched. The CDR3 totals 14 residues. Cultured CD4+ T cell DNA underwent sequencing with the Oncomine TCR Beta short-read assay. TCRdb re-called the PCR reads with MiXCR, one entry per CDR3 protein. The table records just over 20,000 distinct CDR3 sequences, over 40% of them present only once. The TCR sequence derives from a human donor who had recovered from COVID-19. Sequencing used CD4+ T cells from blood, cultured in vitro. The gene calls are TRBV7-9 and TRBJ1-2; 8 bases fit TRBD1. The CDR3 region has the DNA TGTGCCAGCAGCCCAGGGGGCAATGACTATGGCTACACCTTC. This encodes CASSPGGNDYGYTF.